This TCR beta chain was observed in a study of Ad26.COV2.S vaccination and SARS-CoV-2 variants. Treatment described: 15 to 20 received Ad26.COV2.S at low or high dose, single or two shots; a few received placebo; per-sample allocation not given. Sampling occurred on day 63 after the first vaccine or placebo injection. V shed 1 base and J 4 bases; nucleotides not matched to a gene: 4. The CDR3 consists of 15 residues. Germline loops: CDR1 MNHEY, CDR2 SMNVEV (reference sequence). The assay was immunoSEQ multiplex PCR, and TCRdb's table has in-frame clones only and misses some. Of 400,000 to 450,000 clones listed, less than 95% are singletons.

Sequences were derived from peripheral blood, sampled in a trial of Ad26.COV2.S vaccine versus placebo. This clonotype was obtained from a person between 18 and 60 years old who received the Ad26.COV2.S COVID-19 vaccine or a placebo. The chain is built from TRBV27 and TRBJ2-3; TRBD2 agrees at 8 bases. The CDR3 coding sequence is TGTGCCAGCAGTTTATTGCGCGGGAGGTCAGATACGCAGTATTTT. Protein sequence: CASSLLRGRSDTQYF.